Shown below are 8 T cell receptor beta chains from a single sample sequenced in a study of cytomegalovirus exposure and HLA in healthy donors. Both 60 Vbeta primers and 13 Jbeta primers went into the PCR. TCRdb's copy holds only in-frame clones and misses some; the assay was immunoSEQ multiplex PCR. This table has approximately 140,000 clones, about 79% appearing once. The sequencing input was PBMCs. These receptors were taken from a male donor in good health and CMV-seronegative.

This CDR3 reads CASSQFAGLDVDGYTF. In nucleotides, the CDR3 is TGCGCCAGCAGCCAATTCGCAGGGTTGGACGTCGATGGCTACACCTTC. The gene calls are TRBV4-1 and TRBJ1-2, with D maybe TRBD1 (5 bases). The V end lost 2 bases, the J end lost 6 bases, and 19 bases lay between the germline ends. This CDR3 has 16 amino acids. Germline CDR1 and CDR2: MGHRA and YSYEKL.

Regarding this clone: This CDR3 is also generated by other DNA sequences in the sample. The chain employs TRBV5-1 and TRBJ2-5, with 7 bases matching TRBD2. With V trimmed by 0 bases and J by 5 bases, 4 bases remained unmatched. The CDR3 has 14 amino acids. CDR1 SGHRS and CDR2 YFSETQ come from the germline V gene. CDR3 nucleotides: TGCGCCAGCAGCTTGGGGACTAGAAGGGAGACCCAGTACTTC. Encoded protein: CASSLGTRRETQYF.

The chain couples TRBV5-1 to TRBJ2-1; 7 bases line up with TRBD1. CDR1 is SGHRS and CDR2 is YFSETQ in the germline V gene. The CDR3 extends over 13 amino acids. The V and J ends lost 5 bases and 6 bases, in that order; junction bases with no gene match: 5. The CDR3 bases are TGCGCCAGCAGATCCGGGACAGTCAATGAGCAGTTCTTC. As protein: CASRSGTVNEQFF. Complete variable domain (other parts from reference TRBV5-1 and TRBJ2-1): KAGVTQTPRYLIKTRGQQVTLSCSPISGHRSVSWYQQTPGQGLQFLFEYFSETQRNKGNFPGRFSGRQFSNSRSEMNVSTLELGDSALYLCASRSGTVNEQFFGPGTRLTVL.

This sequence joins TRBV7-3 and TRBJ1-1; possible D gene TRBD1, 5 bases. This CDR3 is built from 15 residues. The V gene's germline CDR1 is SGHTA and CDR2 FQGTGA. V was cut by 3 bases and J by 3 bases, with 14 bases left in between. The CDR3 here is CASSFGMGGDTEAFF. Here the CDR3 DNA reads TGTGCCAGCAGCTTCGGGATGGGGGGGGACACTGAAGCTTTCTTT.

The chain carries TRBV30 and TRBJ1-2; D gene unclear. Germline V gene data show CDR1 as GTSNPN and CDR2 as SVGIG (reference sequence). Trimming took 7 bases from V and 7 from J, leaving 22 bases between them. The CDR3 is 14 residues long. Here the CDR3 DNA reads TGTGCCTTACCTACTAAAGAGGGATCGGCTGGCTACACCTTC. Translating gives CALPTKEGSAGYTF. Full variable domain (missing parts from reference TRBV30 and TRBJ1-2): SQTIHQWPATLVQPVGSPLSLECTVEGTSNPNLYWYRQAAGRGLQLLFYSVGIGQISSEVPQNLSASRPQDRQFILSSKKLLLSDSGFYLCALPTKEGSAGYTFGSGTRLTVV.

The CDR3 loop is CASSWTLGQPQGTEAFF. CDR3 in DNA: TGTGCCAGCAGCTGGACCCTAGGACAGCCGCAGGGCACTGAAGCTTTCTTT. The rearrangement links TRBV5-6 to TRBJ1-1, with D possibly being TRBD1 (6 bases). The V gene lost 3 bases and the J gene lost 4 bases, with 22 bases spanning the gap. The germline V gene encodes CDR1 SGHDT and CDR2 YYEEEE. This CDR3 comprises 17 residues.

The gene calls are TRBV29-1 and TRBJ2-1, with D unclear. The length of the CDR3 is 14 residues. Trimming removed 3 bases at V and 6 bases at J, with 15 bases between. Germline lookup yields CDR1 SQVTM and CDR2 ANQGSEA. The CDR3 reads CSVDVGGRVNEQFF. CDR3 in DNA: TGCAGCGTTGACGTAGGCGGCCGCGTCAATGAGCAGTTCTTC.

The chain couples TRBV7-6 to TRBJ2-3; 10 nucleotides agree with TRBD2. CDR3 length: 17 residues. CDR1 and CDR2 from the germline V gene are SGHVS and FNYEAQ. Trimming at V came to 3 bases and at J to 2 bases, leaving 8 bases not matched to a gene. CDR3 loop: CASSFLSSGGFTDTQYF. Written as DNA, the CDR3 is TGTGCCAGCAGCTTTCTTTCTAGCGGGGGTTTCACAGATACGCAGTATTTT.